The 31 T cell receptor beta chains presented below share a single source sample, sequenced in a study of tissue T cells after allogeneic stem cell transplantation. Sequenced by immunoSEQ multiplex PCR; TCRdb stores in-frame clones only, minus some. The repertoire holds approximately 5,000 clones, with about half as singletons. Time point described: mouse harvest day 7 after allogeneic transplant. Each mouse received 10^7 T-cell-depleted marrow cells plus 10^6 splenic CD5+ T cells by tail vein. Sequencing was done on a sample of gut tissue. These receptors were taken from a female BALB/c mouse given C57BL/6 T cells with graft-versus-host disease after an allogeneic hematopoietic cell transplant.

Notes on this clone: Genes and germline are mouse. The read halts 1 residue ahead of the CDR3 end, with the missing end drawn from the germline J gene. The chain combines TRBV1 with TRBJ2-1; D may be TRBD1 (5 bases). Per the germline V gene, CDR1 is NSQYPW and CDR2 is LRSPGD (reference sequence). This CDR3 comprises 14 residues. The V end was cut by 0 bases, the J end by 7 bases, with 10 bases between. The covered CDR3 bases are TGCACCTGCAGTGCAGATTCAGGGAGAGCTGAGCAGTTC. It codes for CTCSADSGRAEQF. The whole CDR3 protein is CTCSADSGRAEQFF. The full variable domain, completed using reference TRBV1 and TRBJ2-1, is VTLLEQNPRWRLVPRGQAVNLRCILKNSQYPWMSWYQQDLQKQLQWLFTLRSPGDKEVKSLPGADYLATRVTDTELRLQVANMSQGRTLYCTCSADSGRAEQFFGPGTRLTVL.

With regard to this clone: Genes here carry mouse names. Sequencing ends 1 residue short of the CDR3 end; the germline J gene provides the rest. V is TRBV26 and J is TRBJ1-1, with 10 bases that match TRBD1. V dropped 6 bases and J dropped 5; count of bases not matched to a gene: 3. Germline loops: CDR1 KGHPV, CDR2 FQNQEV (reference sequence). This CDR3 has 13 amino acids. The CDR3 loop is CASSRDRGTEVFF. CDR3 DNA, as far as it was read: TGTGCCAGCAGCCGGGACAGGGGAACAGAAGTCTTC.

As for this clone: Germline and genes here are mouse. Sequencing ends 1 residue short of the CDR3 end; the germline J gene provides the rest. V and J are TRBV12-2 and TRBJ1-2, with TRBD1 identical over 7 bases. With V trimmed by 4 bases and J by 6 bases, 4 bases remained unmatched. The CDR3 is 12 residues long. Germline CDR1 is SGHLS and CDR2 is HYDKME. This chain's CDR3 is CASSDRDPDYTF. The CDR3 DNA, read in part, is TGTGCCAGCTCCGACAGGGACCCCGACTACACC.

Concerning this clone: Gene names refer to mouse genes. The DNA ends 1 residue before the CDR3 does, and the rest of the CDR3 is filled in from the germline J gene. The rearrangement joins TRBV26 to TRBJ1-4; no clear D gene. V lost 6 bases and J 5 bases, leaving 4 bases between the germline ends. Germline loops: CDR1 KGHPV, CDR2 FQNQEV (reference sequence). The CDR3 totals 11 residues. CDR3 amino acids: CASRRNERLFF. The DNA read from the CDR3 is TGTGCCAGCAGGCGAAACGAAAGATTATTT.

As regards this clone: The gene names here belong to mouse. The observed sequence ends 1 residue before the CDR3 terminus, with the missing tail filled in from the germline J gene. The chain combines TRBV12-2 with TRBJ2-1; TRBD2 matches at 10 bases. Germline CDR1 is SGHLS and CDR2 is HYDKME. This CDR3 has 16 residues. Trimming removed 0 bases from V and 1 base from J; junction bases left unmatched: 2. This CDR3 is CASSLGLGANYAEQFF. The sequenced CDR3 bases are TGTGCCAGCTCTCTCGGACTGGGGGCGAACTATGCTGAGCAGTTC.

As to this clone: Gene names and germline refer to mouse. The CDR3 reads CASSQGSNERLFF. The DNA read from the CDR3 is TGTGCCAGCAGCCAGGGATCCAACGAAAGATTATTT. The rearrangement joins TRBV5 to TRBJ1-4, with D uncertain. The CDR3 extends 1 residue past the end of the read, so its final part is completed from the germline J gene. Trimming stripped 3 bases from V and 2 bases from J, with 4 bases between. The CDR3 has 13 amino acids. Per germline, CDR1 LGHNA and CDR2 YNLKQL (reference sequence).

To note about this clone: Here the gene names and germline are mouse. Coverage ceases 1 residue before the CDR3 finishes, and the germline J gene fills in the end. The chain recombines TRBV26 with TRBJ1-6, with D possibly TRBD1 on 5 matching bases. TRBJ1-6 is classed as an ORF, of uncertain function. In germline, CDR1 is KGHPV, CDR2 FQNQEV (reference sequence). The CDR3 runs 12 residues. V lost 4 bases and J lost 9, with 7 bases in between. The CDR3 bases that were read are TGTGCCAGCAGTCCCACAGGTTCGCCCCTCTAC. Translated, it gives CASSPTGSPLY. In full, the CDR3 reads CASSPTGSPLYF.

Worth noting for this clone: The listed genes are named as in mouse. The sequence runs out 1 residue before the end of the CDR3; the remainder is reconstructed from the germline J gene. V usage is TRBV5 and J usage is TRBJ1-4; D may be TRBD1 (6 bases). This CDR3 has 17 residues. Germline loops: CDR1 LGHNA, CDR2 YNLKQL (reference sequence). Trimming removed 0 bases from V and 0 bases from J, with 11 bases in between. CDR3 bases read: TGTGCCAGCAGCCAAGAAAGCAGGGGACTTTCCAACGAAAGATTATTT. This sequence encodes CASSQESRGLSNERLF. Given in full, the CDR3 is CASSQESRGLSNERLFF.

Details on this clone: Gene names follow the mouse nomenclature. The read halts 1 residue ahead of the CDR3 end, with the missing end drawn from the germline J gene. The chain uses TRBV29 and TRBJ2-7, with 9 bases that match TRBD1. This CDR3 has 13 residues. Germline V gene lookup returns CDR1 MSHET and CDR2 SYDVDS. J gave up 4 bases and V 6 bases, and 4 bases lay outside the gene matches. CDR3 DNA (partial): TGTGCTAGCAGCCCCGGGACAGGGTATGAACAGTAC. It specifies CASSPGTGYEQY. The CDR3 as a whole reads CASSPGTGYEQYF.

As regards this clone: The gene names here belong to mouse. The CDR3 goes on 1 residue after the read ends, and that part is filled in from the germline J gene. V is TRBV29 and J is TRBJ1-1, with D maybe TRBD1 (5 bases). The CDR3 has 15 amino acids. Between the trimmed V and J ends, which lost 4 bases and 4 bases, there was a span of 16 bases. Germline V gene sequence: CDR1 MSHET, CDR2 SYDVDS. CDR3 DNA, as far as it was read: TGTGCTAGCAGTTCCTCCAGGGTTGGTAGCACAGAAGTCTTC. This encodes CASSSSRVGSTEVF. The full CDR3 reads CASSSSRVGSTEVFF. The full variable domain, with the rest looked up from reference TRBV29 and TRBJ1-1, is DMKVTQMPRYLIKRMGENVLLECGQDMSHETMYWYRQDPGLGLQLIYISYDVDSNSEGDIPKGYRVSRKKREHFSLILDSAKTNQTSVYFCASSSSRVGSTEVFFGKGTRLTVV.

This clone was detected only a few times. The gene names given are mouse names. The read terminates 1 residue before the CDR3 end, so the remaining end is supplied by the germline J gene. This sequence joins TRBV12-1 and TRBJ2-7; TRBD1 might be the D (5 bases). V lost 0 bases and J 7 bases, leaving 15 bases between the germline ends. The CDR3 length is 14 residues. CDR1 SGHSN and CDR2 HYEKVE come from the germline V gene. CDR3 in amino acids: CASSLDGKGWEQYF. The sequenced CDR3 bases are TGTGCCAGCTCTCTCGATGGGAAGGGGTGGGAACAGTAC.

A few counts support this clone. Mouse germline and gene names are used. The CDR3 spells CASSLSSSNERLFF. CDR3 DNA, as far as it was read: TGTGCCAGCTCTCTCAGCAGTTCCAACGAAAGATTATTT. The V call is TRBV12-1, the J call TRBJ1-4; D gene unclear. The read terminates 1 residue before the CDR3 end, so the remaining end is supplied by the germline J gene. The CDR3 contains 14 residues. In germline, CDR1 is SGHSN, CDR2 HYEKVE. V lost 0 bases to trimming and J lost 1 base, with 5 bases between them.

This clone was seen a handful of times. The listed genes are named as in mouse. The CDR3 is cut off 1 residue early in the read; its end comes from the germline J gene. V and J are TRBV5 and TRBJ2-7, with a tentative D call TRBD2 (6 bases). The germline V and J ends were trimmed by 2 bases and 1 base, with 6 bases remaining between them. CDR1 and CDR2 from the germline V gene are LGHNA and YNLKQL (reference sequence). The CDR3 loop spans 13 amino acids. CDR3 loop: CASSQLGSYEQYF. The part of the CDR3 DNA that was read is TGTGCCAGCAGCCAACTGGGGTCCTATGAACAGTAC.

With respect to this clone: These gene names are mouse names. The read finishes 1 residue shy of the CDR3 end, and the germline J gene is used to complete it. This rearrangement joins TRBV13-1 to TRBJ2-4; D perhaps matches TRBD2 (6 bases). The germline V and J ends were trimmed by 7 bases and 6 bases, with 6 bases remaining between them. The CDR3 totals 10 residues. Germline assignment: CDR1 NSHNY and CDR2 SYGAGN. The covered CDR3 bases are TGTGCCAGCGGGGGGAACACCTTGTAC. It translates to CASGGNTLY. The CDR3 in full is CASGGNTLYF.

For this clone: Gene names are the mouse ones. Read data end 1 residue before the CDR3 end; the end is taken from the germline J gene. This rearrangement joins TRBV1 to TRBJ2-1; no clear D gene. The V gene lost 4 bases and the J gene lost 5 bases, with 0 bases spanning the gap. CDR1 and CDR2 from the germline V gene are NSQYPW and LRSPGD (reference sequence). The CDR3 sequence is 10 residues long. The CDR3 bases that were read are TGCACCTGCAGTGATGCTGAGCAGTTC. Its protein product is CTCSDAEQF. The whole CDR3 sequence is CTCSDAEQFF.

This clone appeared once. Gene labels here are mouse ones. Coverage ceases 1 residue before the CDR3 finishes, and the germline J gene fills in the end. The V call is TRBV26, the J call TRBJ2-5; 7 nucleotides agree with TRBD1. Unmatched junction bases numbered 4, after V lost 4 bases and J lost 3 bases. The length of the CDR3 is 14 residues. Germline V gives CDR1 KGHPV, CDR2 FQNQEV (reference sequence). CDR3 DNA (partial): TGTGCCAGCAGTCCTCCGGGACAGCAAGACACCCAGTAC. It yields the protein CASSPPGQQDTQY. The full-length CDR3 reads as CASSPPGQQDTQYF.

This clone is classed as medium-sized (0.01 to 0.1%). Gene names and germline refer to mouse. The read stops 1 residue short of the end of the CDR3; the missing end is completed from the germline J gene. The V and J genes are TRBV12-2 and TRBJ1-6; D uncertain. TRBJ1-6 carries the ORF label, with uncertain function. This CDR3 has 12 residues. CDR1 SGHLS and CDR2 HYDKME come from the germline V gene. The V gene lost 0 bases and the J gene lost 5 bases, with 1 base spanning the gap. This chain's CDR3 is CASSLHNSPLYF. The CDR3 DNA, read in part, is TGTGCCAGCTCTCTCCATAATTCGCCCCTCTAC.

About this clone itself: Genes here carry mouse names. Read coverage stops 1 residue before the CDR3 terminus; the germline J gene supplies the remainder. The chain links TRBV19 to TRBJ2-5; no reliable D call. Trimming removed 0 bases at V and 0 bases at J, with 5 bases between. The CDR3 has 14 amino acids. CDR1 and CDR2 from the germline V gene are FNHDT and SITEND (reference sequence). The covered CDR3 bases are TGTGCCAGCAGTATAGGGGTTAACCAAGACACCCAGTAC. Translation: CASSIGVNQDTQY. The CDR3 reads in full as CASSIGVNQDTQYF.

With respect to this clone: Mouse names are used for the genes. Read coverage stops 1 residue before the CDR3 terminus; the germline J gene supplies the remainder. The chain uses TRBV26 and TRBJ2-4, with D possibly TRBD1 on 5 matching bases. Per germline, CDR1 KGHPV and CDR2 FQNQEV (reference sequence). Between the trimmed V and J ends, which lost 4 bases and 6 bases, there was a span of 8 bases. This CDR3 is 12 amino acids long. CDR3 region: CASSQGKNTLYF. Partial CDR3 DNA: TGTGCCAGCAGTCAGGGGAAGAACACCTTGTAC.

This clone turned up a few times. Genes and germline come from the mouse. Read data end 1 residue before the CDR3 end; the end is taken from the germline J gene. The chain carries TRBV16 and TRBJ2-7, with 10 positions matching TRBD1. Looked up from germline, CDR1 is SGHSA and CDR2 is FRNQAP. The CDR3 consists of 15 residues. The trim removed 3 bases at V and 3 bases at J, leaving 5 bases unmatched. The CDR3 DNA, read in part, is TGTGCAAGCAGCTTGCCGGGACAGGGGTTCTATGAACAGTAC. Protein sequence: CASSLPGQGFYEQY. The entire CDR3 protein reads CASSLPGQGFYEQYF.

Of note for this clone: The genes and germline here are from mouse. The missing CDR3 end, 1 residue past where the read stops, is filled in from the germline J gene. The rearrangement joins TRBV26 to TRBJ2-4; no firm D call. CDR1 and CDR2 from the germline V gene are KGHPV and FQNQEV (reference sequence). V shed 0 bases and J shed 2 bases, with 3 bases lying between them. The CDR3 covers 13 residues. This CDR3 is CASSLSDQNTLYF. The part of the CDR3 DNA that was read is TGTGCCAGCAGTCTGTCGGATCAAAACACCTTGTAC.

Notes on this clone: Mouse germline and gene names are used. The CDR3 bases that were read are TGTGCCAGCGGTGAGAGACTGGGGGAAGACACCCAGTAC. Residues: CASGERLGEDTQY. The complete CDR3 reads CASGERLGEDTQYF. The chain combines TRBV13-2 with TRBJ2-5; TRBD2 matches at 9 bases. The CDR3 end is not reached by the read, which stops 1 residue before it; the germline J gene fills it in. V was pared by 2 bases and J by 4 bases, with 2 bases of the junction left unmatched. Germline CDR1 reads NNHNN; CDR2 reads SYGAGS (reference sequence). The CDR3 loop spans 14 amino acids.

Comments on this clone: Mouse gene names and germline throughout. The read stops 1 residue short of the end of the CDR3; the missing end is completed from the germline J gene. This chain links TRBV3 with TRBJ2-7, with 10 bases fitting TRBD2. CDR1 and CDR2 (germline): SNHLY, FYNGKV (reference sequence). V was pared by 2 bases and J by 7 bases, with 5 bases of the junction left unmatched. The CDR3 covers 14 residues. CDR3 in amino acids: CASSLRLGGREQYF. The sequenced CDR3 bases are TGTGCCAGCAGCTTACGGCTGGGGGGGCGGGAACAGTAC.

Details on this clone: The gene names here belong to mouse. CDR3 DNA (partial): TGTGCCAGCAGCCAAGACGGCAATCAAAACACCTTGTAC. The encoded protein is CASSQDGNQNTLY. The complete CDR3 reads CASSQDGNQNTLYF. This chain links TRBV2 with TRBJ2-4; D unclear. The DNA ends 1 residue before the CDR3 does, and the rest of the CDR3 is filled in from the germline J gene. The germline V gene encodes CDR1 LGHNA and CDR2 YSYQKL. This CDR3 is built from 14 residues. The V gene lost 0 bases and the J gene lost 2 bases, with 6 bases spanning the gap.

Concerning this clone itself: Gene and germline names: mouse. The read ends 1 residue early relative to the CDR3; the germline J gene fills the gap. The chain is built from TRBV26 and TRBJ1-2; D not resolved. Trimming took off 3 bases at V and 0 bases at J, with 5 bases between the two ends. The CDR3 has 13 residues. Germline V lookup: CDR1 KGHPV, CDR2 FQNQEV (reference sequence). The chain's CDR3 is CASSLIANSDYTF. The DNA read from the CDR3 is TGTGCCAGCAGTCTTATAGCAAACTCCGACTACACC.

With regard to this clone: The germline and genes are mouse ones. The CDR3 end lies 1 residue beyond the end of the read and is filled in from the germline J gene. This chain uses TRBV26 with TRBJ1-6; D remains ambiguous. TRBJ1-6 is an open reading frame whose function is uncertain. CDR3 length equals 13 residues. CDR1 is KGHPV, CDR2 FQNQEV, per germline (reference sequence). The V end was cut by 3 bases, the J end by 9 bases, with 9 bases between. CDR3: CASSLPGSSPLYF. The part of the CDR3 DNA that was read is TGTGCCAGCAGTCTCCCGGGATCTTCGCCCCTCTAC.

Notes on this clone: Genes here carry mouse names. The read ends 1 residue before the CDR3 terminus; that terminus is restored from the germline J gene. The genes are TRBV1 and TRBJ1-1; D might be TRBD1 (6 bases). Germline CDR1 is NSQYPW and CDR2 is LRSPGD (reference sequence). The CDR3 has 14 amino acids. Trimming removed 4 bases at V and 0 bases at J, with 9 bases between. CDR3 DNA (partial): TGCACCTGCAGTGTGGGACAACCAAACACAGAAGTCTTC. Encoded protein: CTCSVGQPNTEVF. From start to end, the CDR3 is CTCSVGQPNTEVFF.

On this clone: Germline and genes: mouse. The read ends 1 residue before the CDR3 terminus; that terminus is restored from the germline J gene. V usage is TRBV26 and J usage is TRBJ1-2; D not certain. CDR1 KGHPV and CDR2 FQNQEV come from the germline V gene (reference sequence). Trimming took 3 bases from V and 0 from J, leaving 5 bases between them. This CDR3 is 13 amino acids long. The CDR3 sequence: CASSLTSNSDYTF. Partial CDR3 DNA: TGTGCCAGCAGTCTTACATCAAACTCCGACTACACC.

As regards this clone: Gene names and germline refer to mouse. The read ends 1 residue shy of where the CDR3 ends; the end is completed using the germline J gene. J is TRBJ2-7 and V is TRBV3; 7 bases match TRBD2. The germline CDR1 and CDR2 sequences are SNHLY and FYNGKV (reference sequence). Trimming at V came to 5 bases and at J to 2 bases, leaving 6 bases not matched to a gene. The CDR3 length is 14 residues. The sequenced CDR3 bases are TGTGCCAGCAGCCCGCGGCTGGGGGCCTATGAACAGTAC. This codes for CASSPRLGAYEQY. The complete CDR3 sequence is CASSPRLGAYEQYF.

Details on this clone: All gene names here are mouse names. The read ends 1 residue before the CDR3 terminus; that terminus is restored from the germline J gene. The genes are TRBV14 and TRBJ1-3, with 11 bases matching TRBD1. J gave up 1 base and V 5 bases, and 5 bases lay outside the gene matches. CDR1 is SGHDT and CDR2 is FRDEAV in the germline V gene. The CDR3 spans 16 residues. The CDR3 bases that were read are TGTGCCAGCAGCTCGGACAGGGGGCTGTCTGGAAATACGCTCTAT. Translating gives CASSSDRGLSGNTLY. The full CDR3 is CASSSDRGLSGNTLYF.

This clone has more than one count but fewer than ten. The gene names here belong to mouse. The read ends 1 residue early relative to the CDR3; the germline J gene fills the gap. The chain has TRBV26 and TRBJ2-5; 7 nucleotides line up with TRBD1. The CDR3 is made up of 13 amino acids. Germline CDR1 is KGHPV and CDR2 is FQNQEV (reference sequence). V dropped 5 bases and J dropped 6; count of bases not matched to a gene: 5. The covered CDR3 bases are TGTGCCAGCAGTTTGACAGGGAAGGACACCCAGTAC. Amino acid sequence: CASSLTGKDTQY. The CDR3, in full, reads CASSLTGKDTQYF.